One sample yielded the 9 T cell receptor beta chains listed below, sequenced in a study of Ad26.COV2.S vaccination and SARS-CoV-2 variants. Clones were read by immunoSEQ multiplex PCR, and TCRdb kept only the in-frame ones, dropping some. This sample has 300,000 to 400,000 clones; roughly 90% occur once, and the top ten carry around 5%. Treatment defined: around 19 received Ad26.COV2.S at low or high dose, single or two shots; roughly five received placebo; per-sample allocation not given. After the first vaccine or placebo injection, samples were drawn on day 63. The source was peripheral blood, collected in a trial of Ad26.COV2.S vaccine versus placebo. All receptors derive from a person aged 18 to 59 who received the Ad26.COV2.S COVID-19 vaccine or a placebo.

The chain has TRBV19 and TRBJ2-7; D call uncertain. CDR1 is LNHDA, CDR2 SQIVND, per germline (reference sequence). The CDR3 loop spans 13 amino acids. Trimming removed 5 bases at V and 3 bases at J, with 11 bases between. The CDR3 sequence is CASSLARDYEQYF. The CDR3 region has the DNA TGTGCCAGTAGTTTGGCGAGAGACTACGAGCAGTACTTC.

The V gene is TRBV25-1, the J gene TRBJ2-2; D is ambiguous. CDR3 length: 12 amino acids. Germline loops: CDR1 MGHDK, CDR2 SYGVNS. Trimming shortened V by 5 bases and J by 4 bases, and 5 bases separated the two germline ends. Here the CDR3 DNA reads TGTGCCAGCAGTTTACGCACCGGGGAGCTGTTTTTT. Its protein product is CASSLRTGELFF.

The rearrangement links TRBV13 to TRBJ1-2; no definite D call. The CDR3 runs to 12 residues. With 4 bases removed from V and 5 bases from J, the gap between germline ends came to 8 bases. The germline V gene encodes CDR1 PRHDT and CDR2 FYEKMQ (reference sequence). The CDR3 DNA reads as TGTGCCAGCAGCTCCGACAAGTATGGCTACACCTTC. Amino acids: CASSSDKYGYTF.

This chain links TRBV12-5 with TRBJ2-2; D is undetermined. The CDR3 is 16 amino acids. V was pared by 3 bases and J by 3 bases, with 14 bases between. Germline values: CDR1 LGHNT, CDR2 FRNRAP. The CDR3 is CASGFDPRRYTGELFF. CDR3 coding DNA: TGTGCTAGTGGTTTCGATCCCCGAAGATACACCGGGGAGCTGTTTTTT.

The chain joins TRBV29-1 to TRBJ1-1, with D possibly TRBD1 on 5 matching bases. Per the germline V gene, CDR1 is SQVTM and CDR2 is ANQGSEA. Trimming shortened V by 4 bases and J by 0 bases, and 9 bases separated the two germline ends. The CDR3 extends over 13 amino acids. The CDR3 region has the DNA TGCAGCGTTGGGGGGGAGGTGAACACTGAAGCTTTCTTT. Protein sequence: CSVGGEVNTEAFF. Variable domain in full (rest from reference TRBV29-1 and TRBJ1-1): SAVISQKPSRDICQRGTSLTIQCQVDSQVTMMFWYRQQPGQSLTLIATANQGSEATYESGFVIDKFPISRPNLTFSTLTVSNMSPEDSSIYLCSVGGEVNTEAFFGQGTRLTVV.

V gene TRBV6-1 combines with J gene TRBJ1-5; D remains ambiguous. The ends were cut back, 2 bases at V and 3 bases at J, with 8 bases in the middle. This CDR3 comprises 14 residues. CDR1 MNHNS and CDR2 SASEGT come from the germline V gene. CDR3 loop: CASSEMGNNQPQHF. DNA for the CDR3: TGTGCCAGCAGTGAAATGGGTAACAATCAGCCCCAGCATTTT.

The J gene is TRBJ1-2, the V gene TRBV25-1; TRBD1 is a possible D gene (6 bases). Trimming took 0 bases from V and 4 from J, leaving 12 bases between them. This CDR3 is 15 amino acids long. Germline V gene data show CDR1 as MGHDK and CDR2 as SYGVNS. The CDR3 sequence is CASSEYRQVGYGYTF. For the CDR3, the DNA is TGTGCCAGCAGTGAATATCGACAGGTTGGCTATGGCTACACCTTC.

The chain recombines TRBV7-3 with TRBJ2-1; 7 bases match TRBD2. V was pared by 5 bases and J by 3 bases, with 10 bases of the junction left unmatched. Looked up from germline, CDR1 is SGHTA and CDR2 is FQGTGA. The CDR3 totals 16 residues. CDR3 sequence: CASSPDTGGSYNEQFF. The CDR3 DNA reads TGTGCCAGCAGCCCCGACACTGGCGGGAGCTACAATGAGCAGTTCTTC.

The rearrangement links TRBV27 to TRBJ2-7, with no clear D. The CDR3 sequence is 14 residues long. CDR1 and CDR2 from the germline V gene are MNHEY and SMNVEV (reference sequence). V gave up 3 bases and J gave up 3 bases, with 12 bases separating them. The CDR3, as DNA: TGTGCCAGCAGTTTTAGGACCAATAACTACGAGCAGTACTTC. Its protein is CASSFRTNNYEQYF.